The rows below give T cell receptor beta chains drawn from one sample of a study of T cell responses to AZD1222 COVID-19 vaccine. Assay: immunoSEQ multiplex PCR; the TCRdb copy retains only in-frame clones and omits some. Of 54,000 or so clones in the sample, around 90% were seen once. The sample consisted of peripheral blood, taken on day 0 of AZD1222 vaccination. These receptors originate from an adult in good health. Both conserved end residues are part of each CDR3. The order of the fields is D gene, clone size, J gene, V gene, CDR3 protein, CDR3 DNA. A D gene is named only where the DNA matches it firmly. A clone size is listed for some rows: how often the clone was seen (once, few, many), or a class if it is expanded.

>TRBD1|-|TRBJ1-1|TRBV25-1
CASSLQTGEAFF
TGTGCCAGCAGTCTCCAGACAGGGGAAGCTTTCTTT
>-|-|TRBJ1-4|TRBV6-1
CASSVFEPGPTTWDEKLFF
TGTGCCAGCAGTGTCTTCGAACCGGGACCGACAACATGGGATGAAAAACTGTTTTTT
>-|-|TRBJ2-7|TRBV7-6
CASSLGSGSGFGYEQYF
TGTGCCAGCAGCTTAGGGTCGGGGTCCGGGTTTGGCTACGAGCAGTACTTC
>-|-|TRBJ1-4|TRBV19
CASSPAGVINEKLFF
TGTGCCAGTAGTCCGGCAGGAGTAATTAATGAAAAACTGTTTTTT
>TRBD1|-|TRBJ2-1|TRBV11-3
CASSLGTGGIDEQFF
TGTGCCAGCAGCTTAGGAACAGGGGGTATAGATGAGCAGTTCTTC
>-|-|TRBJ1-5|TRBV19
CASSKDSVSNQPQHF
TGTGCCAGTAGTAAGGACAGCGTTAGCAATCAGCCCCAGCATTTT
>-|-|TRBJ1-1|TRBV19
CASSYTLNTEAFF
TGTGCCAGTAGTTATACCTTGAACACTGAAGCTTTCTTT
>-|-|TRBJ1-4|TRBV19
CASSTLSGTTNEKLFF
TGTGCCAGTAGTACCCTAAGCGGGACAACTAATGAAAAACTGTTTTTT
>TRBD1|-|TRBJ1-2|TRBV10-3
CAISEWGTGANYGYTF
TGTGCCATCAGTGAGTGGGGGACAGGAGCTAACTATGGCTACACCTTC
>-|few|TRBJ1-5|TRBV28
CASSSSGNQPQHF
TGTGCCAGCAGTTCGTCAGGCAATCAGCCCCAGCATTTT